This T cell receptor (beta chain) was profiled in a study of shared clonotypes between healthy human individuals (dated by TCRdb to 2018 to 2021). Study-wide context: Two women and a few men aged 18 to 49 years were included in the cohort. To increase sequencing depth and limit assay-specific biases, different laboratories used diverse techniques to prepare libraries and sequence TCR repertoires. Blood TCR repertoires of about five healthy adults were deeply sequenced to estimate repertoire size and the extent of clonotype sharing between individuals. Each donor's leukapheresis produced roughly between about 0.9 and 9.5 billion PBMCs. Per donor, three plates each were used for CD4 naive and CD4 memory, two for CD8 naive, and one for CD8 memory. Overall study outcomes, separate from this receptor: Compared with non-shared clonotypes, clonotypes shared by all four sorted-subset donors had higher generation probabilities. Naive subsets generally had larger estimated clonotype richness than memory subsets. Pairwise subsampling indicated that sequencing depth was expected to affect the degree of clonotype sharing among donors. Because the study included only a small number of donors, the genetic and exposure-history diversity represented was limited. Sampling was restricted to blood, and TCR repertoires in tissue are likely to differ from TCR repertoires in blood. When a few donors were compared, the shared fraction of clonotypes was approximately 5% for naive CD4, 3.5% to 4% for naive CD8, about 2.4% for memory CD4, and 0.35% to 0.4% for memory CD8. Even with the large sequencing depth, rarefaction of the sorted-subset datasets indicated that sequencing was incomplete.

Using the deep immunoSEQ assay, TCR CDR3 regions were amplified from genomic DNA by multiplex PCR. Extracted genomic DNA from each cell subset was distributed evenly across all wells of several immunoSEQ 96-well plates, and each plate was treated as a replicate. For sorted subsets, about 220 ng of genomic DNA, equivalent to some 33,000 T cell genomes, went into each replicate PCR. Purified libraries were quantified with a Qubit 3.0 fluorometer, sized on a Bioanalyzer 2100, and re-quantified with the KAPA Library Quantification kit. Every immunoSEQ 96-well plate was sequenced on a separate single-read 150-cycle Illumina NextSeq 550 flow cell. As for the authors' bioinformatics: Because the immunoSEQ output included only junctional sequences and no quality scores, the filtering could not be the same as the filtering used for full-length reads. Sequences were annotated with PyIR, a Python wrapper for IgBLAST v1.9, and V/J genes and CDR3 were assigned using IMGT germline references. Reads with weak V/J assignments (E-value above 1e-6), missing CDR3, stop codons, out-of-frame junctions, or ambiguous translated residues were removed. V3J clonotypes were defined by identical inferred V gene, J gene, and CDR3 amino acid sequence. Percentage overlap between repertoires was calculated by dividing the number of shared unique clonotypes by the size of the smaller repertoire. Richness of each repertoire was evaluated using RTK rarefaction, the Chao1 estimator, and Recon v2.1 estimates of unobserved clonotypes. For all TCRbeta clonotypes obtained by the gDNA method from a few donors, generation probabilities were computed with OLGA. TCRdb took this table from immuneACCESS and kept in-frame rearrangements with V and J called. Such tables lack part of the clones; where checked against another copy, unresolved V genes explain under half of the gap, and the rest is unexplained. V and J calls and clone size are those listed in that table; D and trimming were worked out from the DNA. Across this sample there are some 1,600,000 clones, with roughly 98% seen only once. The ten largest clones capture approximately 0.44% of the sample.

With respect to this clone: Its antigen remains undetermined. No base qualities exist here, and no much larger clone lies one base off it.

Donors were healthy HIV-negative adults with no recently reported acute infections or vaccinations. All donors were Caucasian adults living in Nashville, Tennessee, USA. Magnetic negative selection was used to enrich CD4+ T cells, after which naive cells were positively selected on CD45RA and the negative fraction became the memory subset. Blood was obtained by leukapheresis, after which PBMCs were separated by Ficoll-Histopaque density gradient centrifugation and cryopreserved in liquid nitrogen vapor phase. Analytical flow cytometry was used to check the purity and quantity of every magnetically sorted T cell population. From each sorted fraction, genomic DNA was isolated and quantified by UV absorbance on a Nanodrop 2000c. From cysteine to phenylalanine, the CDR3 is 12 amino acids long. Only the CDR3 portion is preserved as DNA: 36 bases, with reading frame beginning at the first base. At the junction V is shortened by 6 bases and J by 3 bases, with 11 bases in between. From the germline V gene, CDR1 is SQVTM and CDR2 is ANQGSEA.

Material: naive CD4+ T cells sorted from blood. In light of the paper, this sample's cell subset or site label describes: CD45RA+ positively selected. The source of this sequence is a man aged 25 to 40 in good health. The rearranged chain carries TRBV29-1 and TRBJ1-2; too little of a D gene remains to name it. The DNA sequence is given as TGCAGCGTGATGGTAGCCGACTATGGCTACACCTTC. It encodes CSVMVADYGYTF.